This TCR beta chain was documented in a study of T cell responses to AZD1222 COVID-19 vaccine. CDR3 length: 17 residues. The germline V gene has CDR1 MDHEN and CDR2 SYDVKM. Germline trimming cut 2 bases from V and 3 bases from J; bases unmatched to any gene: 12. Repertoires were generated with immunoSEQ multiplex PCR, while TCRdb's copy carries only in-frame clones and drops some. The sample consists of some 120,000 clones, around 85% of them appearing once. This sample comprised peripheral blood, obtained on day 0 of AZD1222 vaccination. The rearrangement uses TRBV28 and TRBJ2-7, with 8 bases lining up with TRBD2. This TCR was recovered from an adult in good health. CDR3 protein: CASSLSLGLGTFYEQYF. In nucleotides, the CDR3 is TGTGCCAGCAGTTTAAGCCTGGGACTAGGGACCTTCTACGAGCAGTACTTC.